The 15 T cell receptor beta chains below were found in one sample sequenced in a study of T cell repertoires in cytomegalovirus infection. Antigens of these TCRs are unknown. Each CDR3 protein is one row after TCRdb ran MiXCR on the reads. The sample shows 150,000 or so distinct CDR3 sequences, about 20% of them seen only once. The specimen was CD8+ T cells from cultured PBMCs, collected from culture after CMV antigen stimulation. These receptor sequences come from a human donor in good health (CMV status not recorded). Some clones in this sample may be carry-over from other donors' samples.

Only a few counts were recorded for this clonotype. The chain links TRBV7-9 to TRBJ1-2; TRBD1 agrees at 8 bases. The germline CDR1 and CDR2 sequences are SEHNR and FQNEAQ (reference sequence). The J segment lost 6 bases and the V segment lost 4 bases, leaving 7 bases of the junction unmatched. This CDR3 has 14 residues. Here the CDR3 reads CASSSPRQGHGYTF. The CDR3, as DNA: TGTGCCAGCAGCTCCCCCAGACAGGGGCATGGCTACACCTTC.

This clonotype was seen a few times. The chain couples TRBV6-5 to TRBJ1-2; the D is unclear. The CDR3 is 13 amino acids. V lost 5 bases and J 3 bases, leaving 10 bases between the germline ends. CDR1 MNHEY and CDR2 SVGAGI come from the germline V gene. The CDR3 region is CASSPPGDYGYTF. The CDR3 nucleotides read TGTGCCAGCAGTCCCCCCGGGGACTATGGCTACACCTTC.

In its sample, this clonotype was seen a few times. V gene TRBV6-2 or TRBV6-3 combines with J gene TRBJ2-7, with TRBD1 matching over 7 bases. CDR1 MNHEY and CDR2 SVGEGT come from the germline V gene. The CDR3 loop spans 13 amino acids. After removal of 5 bases from V and 4 bases from J, the junction contained 5 bases not matched to a gene. The CDR3 DNA reads TGTGCCAGCAGTCCGGGACAGATATACGAGCAGTACTTC. It specifies CASSPGQIYEQYF.

This clonotype was counted many times. V gene TRBV9 combines with J gene TRBJ1-2, with TRBD1 as a possible D gene (5 bases). The CDR3 is 14 residues long. Germline-derived CDR1 and CDR2 are SGDLS and YYNGEE. The ends were cut back, 1 base at V and 6 bases at J, with 13 bases in the middle. This CDR3 is CASSVTDSRDGYTF. The CDR3 DNA sequence: TGTGCCAGCAGCGTAACAGACAGCAGGGATGGCTACACCTTC.

This clonotype was seen a handful of times. One junction end does not reproduce the germline sequence, and a read error may be involved. The chain links TRBV7-2 to TRBJ2-5; 12 bases are a match to TRBD2. The CDR3 length is 14 residues. Germline CDR1 SGHTA, CDR2 FQGNSA. In DNA form, the CDR3 reads TGTGCCAGCAGCCTAGCGGGGGGGCAAGAGACCCAGTACTTC. Protein sequence: CASSLAGGQETQYF.

The chain links TRBV12-3 or TRBV12-4 to TRBJ1-1; D remains unclear. The CDR3 totals 13 residues. V lost 1 base to trimming and J lost 6 bases, with 9 bases between them. The CDR3 DNA follows: TGTGCCAGCAGTTTAGGGGAAGCAGCTGAAGCTTTCTTT. Its translation is CASSLGEAAEAFF.

The table lists this clonotype with a few counts. The chain is built from TRBV15 and TRBJ1-1; D is uncertain. Trimming took 3 bases from V and 0 from J, leaving 5 bases between them. Germline CDR1 LNHNV, CDR2 YYDKDF (reference sequence). This CDR3 comprises 13 residues. CDR3 sequence (DNA): TGTGCCACCAGCAGCTCTCTGAACACTGAAGCTTTCTTT. Residues: CATSSSLNTEAFF.

The rearrangement uses TRBV13 and TRBJ1-5; no definite D call. The CDR3 covers 15 residues. In germline, CDR1 is PRHDT, CDR2 FYEKMQ (reference sequence). V dropped 4 bases and J dropped 0 bases, with 10 bases sitting between them. This CDR3 reads CASSSGVNSNQPQHF. Here the CDR3 DNA reads TGTGCCAGCAGCTCCGGAGTTAATAGCAATCAGCCCCAGCATTTT.

The chain employs TRBV7-6 and TRBJ2-3, with D perhaps TRBD2 (6 bases). Trimming took off 2 bases at V and 2 bases at J, with 11 bases between the two ends. Germline loops: CDR1 SGHVS, CDR2 FNYEAQ. This CDR3 is 15 amino acids long. The CDR3: CASSLRLGLTDTQYF. The DNA for the CDR3 is TGTGCCAGCAGCTTACGACTAGGGCTCACAGATACGCAGTATTTT.

CDR3 protein: CASSNRGYYQPQHF. The CDR3 DNA is TGTGCCAGCAGTAACAGGGGGTATTATCAGCCCCAGCATTTT. The chain carries TRBV6-1 and TRBJ1-5, with TRBD1 matching 8 bases. The V segment lost 5 bases and the J segment 5 bases; nucleotides outside the gene matches: 5. This CDR3 has 14 amino acids. CDR1 and CDR2 (germline): MNHNS, SASEGT.

In its sample, this clonotype was seen a few times. The rearrangement links TRBV7-9 to TRBJ2-7; a weak D match, TRBD1 (6 bases). CDR3 size: 14 residues. The germline gives CDR1 SEHNR, CDR2 FQNEAQ (reference sequence). V was shortened by 5 bases and J by 4 bases, with 15 bases between the two germline ends. The CDR3 coding sequence is TGTGCCAGCAGCCCCCGGAAAGGGGGTTACGAGCAGTACTTC. Its protein is CASSPRKGGYEQYF.

The V and J genes are TRBV6-1 and TRBJ2-1, with D perhaps matching TRBD1 (5 bases). CDR1 and CDR2 (germline): MNHNS, SASEGT. The length of the CDR3 is 16 residues. The ends were cut back, 3 bases at V and 3 bases at J, with 15 bases in the middle. The CDR3 loop reads CASSEDPRTRYNEQFF. In DNA form, the CDR3 reads TGTGCCAGCAGTGAGGACCCCCGGACACGCTACAATGAGCAGTTCTTC.

The chain is built from TRBV6-2 or TRBV6-3 and TRBJ2-5; tentative D call: TRBD2 (6 bases). Germline V gene lookup returns CDR1 MNHEY and CDR2 SVGEGT. The germline V and J ends were trimmed by 6 bases and 4 bases, with 15 bases remaining between them. The CDR3 runs to 14 residues. CDR3 sequence reads: CASSWDSIPETQYF. For the CDR3, the DNA is TGTGCCAGCAGCTGGGACTCAATCCCAGAGACCCAGTACTTC.

This clonotype has more than one count but fewer than ten. The chain carries TRBV12-3 or TRBV12-4 and TRBJ2-7; 8 nucleotides align to TRBD1. J lost 5 bases, V lost 5 bases, and 8 bases had no gene match. The CDR3 is 14 amino acids. The CDR3 is CASSPATGGNEQYF. CDR3 sequence (DNA): TGTGCCAGCAGTCCCGCCACAGGGGGTAACGAGCAGTACTTC.

This clonotype appeared a few times. V gene TRBV20-1 combines with J gene TRBJ1-2, with D possibly matching TRBD1 (5 bases). This CDR3 spans 13 amino acids. V was shortened by 6 bases and J by 3 bases, with 14 bases between the two germline ends. Germline V CDR1 and CDR2: DFQATT, SNEGSKA (reference sequence). This CDR3 is CSAPRAGDYGYTF. DNA of the CDR3: TGCAGTGCACCGAGGGCGGGGGACTATGGCTACACCTTC.